One sample yielded the 9 T cell receptor gamma chains listed below, sequenced in a study of γδ T cells in repeated Plasmodium falciparum infection (dated by TCRdb to the early 2020s). Libraries were prepared through multiplex PCR. The sample was run on an Illumina MiSeq. TCRdb reran clone calling on the public reads with CATT; rows sharing one DNA sequence were then combined. Across this sample there are tens of thousands of gamma-chain clones, with around 3% seen only once. The ten top clones hold around a third of the sample. For bulk TCR repertoire analysis, Vgamma9/Vdelta2+ and Vdelta2-negative gammadelta T cell populations were isolated by flow sorting from peripheral blood mononuclear cells. The sample taken for sequencing was gamma-delta T cells from blood. The source is a pool of human donors (malaria-infected and uninfected, not separated).

Details on this clone: TCRdb assigns this DNA the protein of a much larger clone, which departs from its translation at residue 10; this likely reflects a read error, and the protein shown comes from translating the DNA. This rearrangement joins TRGV4 to TRGJ1 or TRGJ2. TCRdb leaves out the J gene; it was filled in here by matching the DNA to germline. Germline CDR1 EGSTGY, CDR2 YDSYTSSV. The CDR3 runs to 14 residues. Trimming removed 0 bases from V and 8 bases from J; junction bases left unmatched: 10. The CDR3 region is CATWDGPRRHKKLF. The CDR3 nucleotides read TGTGCCACCTGGGATGGGCCTCGTCGTCATAAGAAACTCTTT.

This clone was detected many times. A far larger clone is just one base off, so this is likely a read error. Within the sample, other DNA sequences also encode this same CDR3. Called V gene: TRGV9; the J gene was not called. Germline values: CDR1 GITISATS, CDR2 ISYDGTV (reference sequence). The CDR3 is 11 amino acids. The CDR3 bases are TGTGCCTTGTGGGACGAAGTTAAGAAACTCTTC. This gives the protein CALWDEVKKLF.

Comments on this clone: TCRdb's protein for this DNA is that of a much larger clone and differs from the translation at residue 14, likely a read error; the protein shown is the DNA translation. The chain combines TRGV9 with TRGJP2. TCRdb gives no J gene; it was assigned here by matching the DNA to germline. In germline, CDR1 is GITISATS, CDR2 ISYDGTV (reference sequence). The CDR3 extends over 17 amino acids. The CDR3 spells CALWEPRKYSSDWVKTF. The CDR3 DNA is TGTGCCTTGTGGGAACCGCGGAAGTATAGTAGTGATTGGGTCAAGACGTTT.

Many counts were recorded for this clone. A read error likely explains this, since a far larger clone differs by one base. Different DNA sequences within this sample yield the same CDR3. Called V gene: TRGV3; the J gene was not called. Germline values: CDR1 VTNTFY, CDR2 YDVSTARD (reference sequence). CDR3 size: 14 residues. The CDR3 is CATWDRPEYYKKLF. The CDR3 DNA is TGTGCCACCTGGGACAGGCCAGAATATTATAAGAAGCTCTTT.

Concerning this clone: Only one base separates this from a far larger clonotype, so it likely reflects a read error. The same CDR3 is also encoded by other DNA sequences in this sample. The genes are TRGV9 and TRGJ1 or TRGJ2. Germline V gene data show CDR1 as GITISATS and CDR2 as ISYDGTV (reference sequence). The CDR3 has 14 residues. The CDR3 here is CALWEVTNYYKKLF. The CDR3 bases are TGTGCCTTGTGGGAGGTAACGAATTACTATAAGAAACTCTTT.

This clone has only a few counts. Only one base separates this from a far larger clonotype, so it likely reflects a read error. In the same sample, other DNA sequences code for this CDR3. The rearrangement links TRGV9 to TRGJ1 or TRGJ2. Germline assignment: CDR1 GITISATS and CDR2 ISYDGTV (reference sequence). This CDR3 region has 14 residues. For the CDR3, the DNA is TGTGCCCTGTGGGAGGTAAAATTTTATTATAAGAAACTCTTT. It is translated as CALWEVKFYYKKLF.

In regard to this clone: The protein TCRdb lists belongs to a much larger clone and differs from this DNA's translation at residue 4, which points to a read error; the protein shown is made from the DNA. This chain joins TRGV3 and TRGJ1 or TRGJ2. TCRdb leaves out the J gene; it was filled in here by matching the DNA to germline. Germline CDR1 reads VTNTFY; CDR2 reads YDVSTARD (reference sequence). This CDR3 has 11 residues. In DNA, the CDR3 is TGTGCCACCCGGGACATTAATAAGAAACTCTTT. Translated: CATRDINKKLF.

This clone was seen ten or more times. With a far larger clone one base away, a read error is the likely cause. The identical CDR3 is also encoded by other nucleotide sequences in the sample. The gene calls are TRGV9 and TRGJ1 or TRGJ2. No J gene is reported in TCRdb; it was inferred here by comparing the DNA with germline. The CDR3 extends over 15 amino acids. Germline values: CDR1 GITISATS, CDR2 ISYDGTV (reference sequence). CDR3 region: CALWELDPFCYKKLF. The CDR3 nucleotides read TGCGCCTTGTGGGAGCTCGACCCTTTTTGTTATAAGAAACTCTTT.

This clone was observed many times. One base separates it from a far larger clone, so it is likely a read error. In the same sample, other DNA sequences code for this CDR3. The chain carries TRGV2 and TRGJ1 or TRGJ2. Germline V lookup: CDR1 EGSNGY, CDR2 YDSYNSKV. The CDR3 is made up of 14 amino acids. This CDR3 reads CATWDGLTHYKKLF. The CDR3 DNA reads as TGTGCCACCTGGGACGGATTAACGCATTATAAGAAGCTCTTT.